This T cell receptor (beta chain) derives from a study of OX40 agonist ivuxolimab in advanced cancers. The overall study: With a range of roughly 23 to 90, age averaged roughly 60 years, and 75% to 90% were male. Previous treatment with anti-PD-1, anti-PD-L1 or anti-CTLA-4 therapy was allowed; about 44% had received some.

With respect to this clone: The target antigen is unknown.

Sequencing was performed with immunoSEQ multiplex PCR; in TCRdb, only in-frame clones are kept and a portion is missing. The table records 60,000 to 65,000 clones, around 93% of them present only once. Per the germline V gene, CDR1 is ENHRY and CDR2 is SYGVKD. This CDR3 has 13 residues. The V end lost 7 bases, the J end lost 4 bases, and 11 bases lay between the germline ends. Study-wide points: In the 0.1-3.0 mg/kg groups, partial responders showed among the lowest expansion. Nonresponders included some who also had low normalized T-cell clonal expansion.

Sample: CD4+ or CD8+ T cells sorted from blood, taken in a trial of the OX40 agonist ivuxolimab. V and J are TRBV10-3 and TRBJ2-1; D unclear. The origin of this receptor is an adult with an advanced solid tumor such as melanoma, head and neck, liver or kidney cancer. The CDR3 DNA is TGTGCCATCACCCGCGACTCATACAATGAGCAGTTCTTC. This encodes CAITRDSYNEQFF.